The sample holds a few counts of the clone carrying this T cell receptor (beta chain). This sample was taken from a study of shared clonotypes between healthy human individuals. The sorted-subset replicate PCRs were given around 200 ng DNA, which is approximately 30,000 T cell genomes. Per the authors' pipeline: Junction-only immunoSEQ data arrived without quality scores, meaning filtering differed. Libraries were prepared by immunoSEQ multiplex PCR; TCRdb keeps only in-frame clonotypes and omits some of them. V and J calls and clone size are as listed in that table; D and trimming were resolved from the DNA. The repertoire holds 2 million or so clones, with 95% as singletons. This CDR3 is built from 11 residues. Germline CDR1 is DFQATT and CDR2 is SNEGSKA (reference sequence). The V end lost 6 bases, the J end lost 4 bases, and 9 bases lay between the germline ends.

Sequenced: naive CD4+ T cells sorted from blood. The subset denotes: CD45RA+ positively selected. The origin of this receptor is a man younger than 30 in good health. The V call is TRBV20-1, the J call TRBJ1-2, with D perhaps matching TRBD1 (5 bases). CDR3 bases: TGCAGTGCGACAGAGGGCTATGGCTACACCTTC. Translation: CSATEGYGYTF.